These 27 T cell receptor beta chains originate from one sample sequenced in a study of cytomegalovirus exposure and HLA in healthy donors. Both 60 Vbeta primers and 13 Jbeta primers went into the PCR. Libraries were prepared by immunoSEQ multiplex PCR; TCRdb keeps only in-frame clonotypes and omits some of them. This sample yields 200,000 to 250,000 clones, of which approximately 82% are seen a single time; about 8% belongs to the top ten. Sequencing was performed on PBMCs. The source of these receptors is an older woman in good health and CMV-seropositive.

This rearrangement joins TRBV10-3 to TRBJ2-1, with 11 bases matching TRBD2. The germline gives CDR1 ENHRY, CDR2 SYGVKD. With 2 bases clipped from V and 3 bases from J, the junction kept 3 bases outside the gene matches. The CDR3 loop spans 16 amino acids. CDR3 amino acids: CAISETGTSGYNEQFF. The CDR3 DNA reads as TGTGCCATCAGTGAGACCGGGACTAGCGGCTACAATGAGCAGTTCTTC.

This clone occurred once. The chain combines TRBV5-1 with TRBJ2-7; 8 bases are a match to TRBD1. Germline assignment: CDR1 SGHRS and CDR2 YFSETQ. This CDR3 spans 14 amino acids. V lost 0 bases to trimming and J lost 2 bases; unmatched junction nucleotides: 1. The CDR3 region is CASSLGTGTYEQYF. The CDR3 nucleotides are TGCGCCAGCAGCTTGGGGACAGGGACCTACGAGCAGTACTTC.

The rearrangement joins TRBV28 to TRBJ1-2; 7 positions agree with TRBD1. The germline gives CDR1 MDHEN, CDR2 SYDVKM. V was pared by 5 bases and J by 2 bases, with 8 bases of the junction left unmatched. The CDR3 runs 15 residues. The DNA of the CDR3 is TGTGCCAGCAGTCACGACAGGGAGCTAAACTATGGCTACACCTTC. This gives the protein CASSHDRELNYGYTF.

The rearrangement links TRBV5-1 to TRBJ1-4, with D possibly TRBD1 on 6 matching bases. V was shortened by 4 bases and J by 8 bases, with 18 bases between the two germline ends. Germline CDR1 SGHRS, CDR2 YFSETQ. The CDR3 contains 15 residues. The CDR3 spells CASSPGRGAGEKLFF. The CDR3 nucleotides read TGCGCCAGCAGCCCGGGGCGGGGGGCGGGCGAAAAACTGTTTTTT.

The chain employs TRBV25-1 and TRBJ2-3, with a possible D match to TRBD2 (6 bases). Germline V gene data show CDR1 as MGHDK and CDR2 as SYGVNS. V dropped 6 bases and J dropped 1 base, with 14 bases sitting between them. There are 15 residues in the CDR3. The CDR3 coding sequence is TGTGCCAGCAGGGTCGGGGGAAGAGGCACAGATACGCAGTATTTT. Translation: CASRVGGRGTDTQYF. The full variable domain, with the rest looked up from reference TRBV25-1 and TRBJ2-3, is EADIYQTPRYLVIGTGKKITLECSQTMGHDKMYWYQQDPGMELHLIHYSYGVNSTEKGDLSSESTVSRIRTEHFPLTLESARPSHTSQYLCASRVGGRGTDTQYFGPGTRLTVL.

This chain uses TRBV19 with TRBJ1-2; D ambiguous. Per the germline V gene, CDR1 is LNHDA and CDR2 is SQIVND (reference sequence). Between the trimmed V and J ends, which lost 7 bases and 4 bases, there was a span of 22 bases. The CDR3 runs 16 residues. This CDR3 is CASTPVRRGFGYGYTF. As DNA, the CDR3 is TGTGCCAGTACCCCCGTACGGAGAGGGTTTGGCTATGGCTACACCTTC.

In this sample, this clone turned up a few times. Here the CDR3 DNA reads TGCGCCAGCAGCCCGGGACTAGCGGGAGGGGTGAGTGAGCAGTTCTTC. This encodes CASSPGLAGGVSEQFF. The chain recombines TRBV5-1 with TRBJ2-1; 16 bases match TRBD2. This CDR3 contains 16 residues. Losses at the gene ends were 4 bases for V and 9 bases for J; bases not matched to a gene: 7. Germline CDR1 is SGHRS and CDR2 is YFSETQ.

This sequence joins TRBV2 and TRBJ2-2, with D unclear. This CDR3 has 15 amino acids. V lost 4 bases to trimming and J lost 4 bases, with 13 bases between them. CDR1 and CDR2 (germline): SNHLY, FYNNEI. CDR3 nucleotides: TGTGCCAGCAGTGGGATAGCCTCCAGCACCGGGGAGCTGTTTTTT. It yields the protein CASSGIASSTGELFF.

This clone was seen a handful of times. The V and J genes are TRBV2 and TRBJ1-1, with 7 bases that match TRBD1. V gave up 7 bases and J gave up 1 base; unmatched junction bases: 6. CDR3 length: 14 residues. Per germline, CDR1 SNHLY and CDR2 FYNNEI. CDR3 amino acids: CASTKGAKNTEAFF. The CDR3 bases are TGTGCCAGCACGAAGGGGGCCAAGAACACTGAAGCTTTCTTT.

The genes are TRBV10-3 and TRBJ1-1; D gene uncertain. The V end lost 8 bases, the J end lost 5 bases, and 21 bases lay between the germline ends. CDR1 and CDR2 from the germline V gene are ENHRY and SYGVKD. This CDR3 region has 15 residues. The CDR3 protein is CAIAIGETRGTEAFF. CDR3 sequence (DNA): TGTGCCATCGCAATCGGGGAGACCCGGGGAACTGAAGCTTTCTTT.

There are a few counts of this clone. The chain couples TRBV7-2 to TRBJ2-3, with 11 nucleotides matching TRBD2. CDR3 length: 17 residues. J gave up 6 bases and V 1 base, and 9 bases lay outside the gene matches. CDR1 and CDR2 (germline): SGHTA, FQGNSA. In DNA, the CDR3 is TGTGCCAGCAGCTTAGTTGGTAGCGGGAGGGCCGGTGATACGCAGTATTTT. Translating it yields CASSLVGSGRAGDTQYF.

The V and J genes are TRBV25-1 and TRBJ2-7; 12 nucleotides match TRBD1. The CDR3 is 14 residues long. Per the germline V gene, CDR1 is MGHDK and CDR2 is SYGVNS. Germline trimming cut 5 bases from V and 7 bases from J; bases unmatched to any gene: 6. In DNA form, the CDR3 reads TGTGCCAGCAGTTACGGGACAGGGGGCCGTGAGCAGTACTTC. It codes for CASSYGTGGREQYF.

V is TRBV18 and J is TRBJ2-3; D perhaps matches TRBD2 (6 bases). Germline loops: CDR1 KGHSH, CDR2 LQKENI. V dropped 6 bases and J dropped 4 bases, with 14 bases sitting between them. The CDR3 spans 14 residues. The CDR3 spells CASSPTGSPDTQYF. The CDR3 DNA reads TGTGCCAGCTCCCCCACCGGGAGTCCAGATACGCAGTATTTT. The full variable domain, its missing parts supplied by reference TRBV18 and TRBJ2-3, is NAGVMQNPRHLVRRRGQEARLRCSPMKGHSHVYWYRQLPEEGLKFMVYLQKENIIDESGMPKERFSAEFPKEGPSILRIQQVVRGDSAAYFCASSPTGSPDTQYFGPGTRLTVL.

This chain uses TRBV5-1 with TRBJ2-5; TRBD2 might be the D (5 bases). The germline gives CDR1 SGHRS, CDR2 YFSETQ. Trimming cost V 4 bases and J 2 bases, with 6 bases left between them. The CDR3 length is 12 residues. The CDR3 sequence: CASSPGQETQYF. CDR3 DNA: TGCGCCAGCAGCCCGGGGCAAGAGACCCAGTACTTC.

V gene TRBV2 combines with J gene TRBJ1-1; no reliable D call. The V end lost 7 bases, the J end lost 3 bases, and 9 bases lay between the germline ends. Germline loops: CDR1 SNHLY, CDR2 FYNNEI. There are 12 residues in the CDR3. The CDR3 here is CASNGWDTEAFF. CDR3 nucleotide sequence: TGTGCCAGCAACGGGTGGGACACTGAAGCTTTCTTT.

The J gene is TRBJ1-1, the V gene TRBV7-3; the match to TRBD1 covers 8 bases. V lost 5 bases and J lost 1; bases outside the gene matches: 3. CDR3 length: 14 residues. Looked up from germline, CDR1 is SGHTA and CDR2 is FQGTGA. For the CDR3, the DNA is TGTGCCAGCAGCCGGACAGGGCCGAACACTGAAGCTTTCTTT. The encoded protein is CASSRTGPNTEAFF.

The rearrangement uses TRBV7-2 and TRBJ2-2; D uncertain. The ends were cut back, 4 bases at V and 3 bases at J, with 3 bases in the middle. This CDR3 is 12 amino acids long. Germline CDR1 reads SGHTA; CDR2 reads FQGNSA. CDR3 sequence reads: CASSYYTGELFF. The CDR3 nucleotides read TGTGCCAGCAGCTACTACACCGGGGAGCTGTTTTTT.

V is TRBV11-3 and J is TRBJ2-1; possible D gene TRBD2, 5 bases. Germline values: CDR1 SGHNT, CDR2 YENEEA. V lost 4 bases, J lost 0 bases, and 7 bases lay in between. This CDR3 comprises 14 residues. The DNA of the CDR3 is TGTGCCAGCAGCTCCCGGGGCTCCTACAATGAGCAGTTCTTC. It yields the protein CASSSRGSYNEQFF.

V and J are TRBV5-4 and TRBJ2-1; 8 bases map to TRBD2. Germline V lookup: CDR1 SGHNT, CDR2 YYREEE (reference sequence). V dropped 2 bases and J dropped 6; count of bases not matched to a gene: 10. This CDR3 is built from 16 residues. The CDR3 bases are TGTGCCAGCAGCTTCCTTGGGGGACTAGGCTCCAATGAGCAGTTCTTC. This gives the protein CASSFLGGLGSNEQFF.

The chain couples TRBV5-1 to TRBJ2-7, with 9 bases fitting TRBD1. CDR1 and CDR2 from the germline V gene are SGHRS and YFSETQ. The CDR3 runs 14 residues. The junction had 5 bases not matched to a gene; V was cut back by 4 bases and J by 3 bases. CDR3 amino acids: CASSEGQGSYEQYF. In DNA form, the CDR3 reads TGCGCCAGCAGCGAGGGACAGGGAAGCTACGAGCAGTACTTC.

The V and J genes are TRBV7-9 and TRBJ2-1; D unclear. Germline CDR1 reads SEHNR; CDR2 reads FQNEAQ (reference sequence). Trimming removed 9 bases from V and 0 bases from J, with 15 bases in between. There are 15 residues in the CDR3. CDR3 protein: CASPTTESSYNEQFF. The CDR3 DNA is TGTGCCAGTCCTACGACGGAGAGCTCCTACAATGAGCAGTTCTTC. Full variable domain (remainder filled in from reference TRBV7-9 and TRBJ2-1): DTGVSQNPRHKITKRGQNVTFRCDPISEHNRLYWYRQTLGQGPEFLTYFQNEAQLEKSRLLSDRFSAERPKGSFSTLEIQRTEQGDSAMYLCASPTTESSYNEQFFGPGTRLTVL.

The chain combines TRBV5-1 with TRBJ2-7, with D tentatively TRBD2 (6 bases). Germline CDR1 SGHRS, CDR2 YFSETQ. V was trimmed by 1 base and J by 7 bases, leaving 15 bases between them. The length of the CDR3 is 14 residues. The CDR3 sequence: CASSLFGREVEQYF. CDR3 nucleotides: TGCGCCAGCAGCTTGTTCGGCAGGGAGGTTGAGCAGTACTTC.

The chain combines TRBV6-5 with TRBJ1-3; no definite D call. Germline CDR1 is MNHEY and CDR2 is SVGAGI. The CDR3 spans 13 residues. V was trimmed by 2 bases and J by 9 bases, leaving 11 bases between them. Written as DNA, the CDR3 is TGTGCCAGCAGTTACGCCAGAGGCGCCACCATATATTTT. This gives the protein CASSYARGATIYF.

The V call is TRBV5-1, the J call TRBJ1-5; TRBD1 is a possible D gene (5 bases). With 0 bases removed from V and 0 bases from J, the gap between germline ends came to 7 bases. CDR3 length: 15 residues. Germline CDR1 and CDR2: SGHRS and YFSETQ. The CDR3 loop is CASSLEGISNQPQHF. The CDR3 bases are TGCGCCAGCAGCTTGGAGGGGATTAGCAATCAGCCCCAGCATTTT.

This clone was seen only once. The chain couples TRBV9 to TRBJ2-2, with a tentative D call TRBD2 (5 bases). The CDR3 contains 16 residues. The V and J ends lost 2 bases and 5 bases respectively, with 16 bases between them. Germline loops: CDR1 SGDLS, CDR2 YYNGEE. CDR3 loop: CASSVLAIPGTGELFF. The DNA of the CDR3 is TGTGCCAGCAGCGTCTTAGCTATTCCGGGGACCGGGGAGCTGTTTTTT.

The chain couples TRBV19 to TRBJ1-5; possible D gene TRBD1, 6 bases. The CDR3 has 10 amino acids. Per the germline V gene, CDR1 is LNHDA and CDR2 is SQIVND (reference sequence). V dropped 11 bases and J dropped 11 bases, with 13 bases sitting between them. In DNA, the CDR3 is TGTGCCTGCGATCAGGGGACCCAGCATTTT. Translating it yields CACDQGTQHF. Full variable domain (rest looked up from reference TRBV19 and TRBJ1-5): DGGITQSPKYLFRKEGQNVTLSCEQNLNHDAMYWYRQDPGQGLRLIYYSQIVNDFQKGDIAEGYSVSREKKESFPLTVTSAQKNPTAFYLCACDQGTQHFGDGTRLSIL.

V and J are TRBV4-1 and TRBJ2-1; TRBD2 matches at 10 bases. After removal of 7 bases from V and 5 bases from J, the junction contained 14 bases not matched to a gene. The length of the CDR3 is 17 residues. Germline assignment: CDR1 MGHRA and CDR2 YSYEKL. The CDR3 nucleotides read TGCGCCAGCACCAGGGGACTAGCGAGATCTAAGCACAATGAGCAGTTCTTC. This sequence encodes CASTRGLARSKHNEQFF.